This is a list of T cell receptor beta chains from one sample in a study of blood T cell repertoires in COVID-19. Assay: immunoSEQ multiplex PCR; the TCRdb copy retains only in-frame clones and omits some. The sample has around 330,000 clones; over 75% are singletons. The sequenced sample consisted of peripheral blood. These receptors were obtained from a woman between 50 and 59 years old with active or convalescent COVID-19. CDR3s include the opening cysteine and the closing phenylalanine or tryptophan. A D gene is named only where the DNA matches it firmly. Some rows mark clone size as missing; the rest say once, few, many or name a class of expanded clone.

-,TRBJ1-2,TRBV28,few,CASSLGPQSYGYTF,TGTGCCAGCAGTTTAGGCCCACAGAGCTATGGCTACACCTTC
TRBD2,TRBJ2-3,TRBV10-3,once,CAISGPSGGLSDTQYF,TGTGCCATCAGTGGCCCGTCGGGGGGGTTATCAGATACGCAGTATTTT
-,TRBJ2-7,TRBV27,-,CASSQGYGEQYF,TGTGCCAGCAGTCAGGGGTATGGCGAGCAGTACTTC
-,TRBJ1-1,TRBV6-5,-,CASSSPTRGNTEAFF,TGTGCCAGCAGTTCCCCGACACGTGGGAACACTGAAGCTTTCTTT
TRBD1,TRBJ2-6,TRBV19,-,CASSPQGALSGANVLTF,TGTGCCAGTAGTCCCCAGGGGGCACTCTCTGGGGCCAACGTCCTGACTTTC
-,TRBJ1-3,TRBV7-2,-,CASSSGFSGNTIYF,TGTGCCAGCAGCTCAGGGTTCTCTGGAAACACCATATATTTT
TRBD2,TRBJ2-7,TRBV7-9,few,CASSSSPSGPFGEQYF,TGTGCCAGCAGCTCCAGCCCTAGCGGGCCTTTCGGCGAGCAGTACTTC
-,TRBJ1-5,TRBV30,-,CAWSGPSGQPQHF,TGTGCCTGGAGTGGCCCTTCAGGGCAGCCCCAGCATTTT
TRBD1,TRBJ2-3,TRBV4-2,few,CASSQEETGGADTQYF,TGTGCCAGCAGCCAAGAGGAAACAGGGGGCGCAGATACGCAGTATTTT
-,TRBJ1-6,TRBV6-5,-,CASTPTLSGNSPLHF,TGTGCCAGCACCCCAACCCTGTCCGGTAATTCACCCCTCCACTTT
TRBD1,TRBJ2-7,TRBV7-8,once,CASSLRDSSYEQYF,TGTGCCAGCAGCTTAAGGGACAGCTCCTACGAGCAGTACTTC
-,TRBJ2-3,TRBV7-2,-,CASSLYSDTQYF,TGTGCCAGCAGCCTTTACTCAGATACGCAGTATTTT
-,TRBJ2-1,TRBV7-2,-,CASSFDSYNEQFF,TGTGCCAGCAGCTTTGACAGCTACAATGAGCAGTTCTTC
-,TRBJ1-2,TRBV7-9,-,CASSLVSGSYGYTF,TGTGCCAGCAGCTTAGTATCCGGGAGCTATGGCTACACCTTC
TRBD2,TRBJ2-7,TRBV4-2,-,CASSHRREGGPPYEQYF,TGTGCCAGCAGCCACCGCCGGGAGGGGGGCCCGCCCTACGAGCAGTACTTC
-,TRBJ1-1,TRBV7-2,-,CASSSQGSRNTEAFF,TGTGCCAGCAGCTCCCAGGGATCCCGGAACACTGAAGCTTTCTTT
-,TRBJ1-1,TRBV28,-,CASMRNTEAFF,TGTGCCAGCATGAGAAACACTGAAGCTTTCTTT
TRBD2,TRBJ2-4,TRBV20-1,-,CSASWGLADKNIQYF,TGCAGTGCTAGTTGGGGACTAGCGGATAAAAACATTCAGTACTTC
-,TRBJ1-1,TRBV27,-,CASRAQQTNTEAFF,TGTGCCAGCAGGGCCCAACAGACGAACACTGAAGCTTTCTTT
TRBD2,TRBJ2-2,TRBV4-1,-,CASSQLSGRNGELFF,TGCGCCAGCAGCCAACTTAGCGGGAGGAACGGGGAGCTGTTTTTT
TRBD2,TRBJ2-7,TRBV18,-,CASSPGGFYEQYF,TGTGCCAGCTCACCGGGAGGGTTCTACGAGCAGTACTTC
-,TRBJ2-7,TRBV19,-,CASSAQGLDEQYF,TGTGCCAGTAGTGCGCAGGGGTTAGACGAGCAGTACTTC
TRBD1,TRBJ1-2,TRBV5-5,-,CASSLRDSSYGYTF,TGTGCCAGCAGCCTGCGGGACAGCAGCTATGGCTACACCTTC
-,TRBJ1-1,TRBV27,-,CASSLIPNTEAFF,TGTGCCAGCAGTCTAATCCCGAACACTGAAGCTTTCTTT
-,TRBJ1-1,TRBV6-5,-,CASSYSIFRGEAFF,TGTGCCAGCAGTTACTCGATTTTCCGGGGTGAAGCTTTCTTT
TRBD1,TRBJ2-7,TRBV18,-,CASSPIDRGANEQYF,TGTGCCAGCTCACCTATCGACAGGGGAGCGAACGAGCAGTACTTC
-,TRBJ1-1,TRBV5-1,-,CASSFSFDSSGNTEAFF,TGCGCCAGCAGCTTCTCCTTTGACAGTTCGGGGAACACTGAAGCTTTCTTT
-,TRBJ1-1,TRBV6-5,-,CASSYAGLGFF,TGTGCCAGCAGTTACGCAGGCTTAGGTTTCTTT
TRBD1,TRBJ1-6,TRBV27,-,CASSSTGGNYNSPLHF,TGTGCCAGCAGTTCGACAGGGGGCAACTATAATTCACCCCTCCACTTT
-,TRBJ1-5,TRBV18,once,CASSPRPAGGNQPQHF,TGTGCCAGCTCACCACGTCCGGCAGGCGGCAATCAGCCCCAGCATTTT
TRBD2,TRBJ2-1,TRBV11-2,-,CASSLGAGFPHEQFF,TGTGCCAGCAGCTTAGGAGCGGGATTTCCCCATGAGCAGTTCTTC
-,TRBJ1-3,TRBV28,-,CASSFRGGSSGNTIYF,TGTGCCAGCAGTTTTAGGGGGGGGAGCTCTGGAAACACCATATATTTT
-,TRBJ1-2,TRBV14,-,CASSQGVYGYTF,TGTGCCAGCAGCCAGGGAGTCTATGGCTACACCTTC
-,TRBJ1-5,TRBV4-2,-,CASSQESDSNQPQHF,TGTGCCAGCAGCCAAGAATCGGACTCCAATCAGCCCCAGCATTTT
-,TRBJ1-1,TRBV19,-,CASSDRFGNTEAFF,TGTGCCAGTTCTGACAGGTTTGGGAACACTGAAGCTTTCTTT
TRBD1,TRBJ2-5,TRBV30,-,CAWGTAGGRETQYF,TGTGCCTGGGGTACGGCAGGGGGTAGGGAGACCCAGTACTTC
-,TRBJ2-2,TRBV6-6,few,CARINTGELFF,TGTGCCAGAATAAACACCGGGGAGCTGTTTTTT
-,TRBJ2-3,TRBV5-4,-,CASSSGERGRDTQYF,TGTGCCAGCAGCTCAGGTGAACGGGGGAGGGATACGCAGTATTTT
-,TRBJ1-2,TRBV3-1/TRBV3-2,-,CASSQETGIYGYTF,TGTGCCAGCAGCCAAGAGACAGGCATCTATGGCTACACCTTC
-,TRBJ1-2,TRBV30,-,CAWRANRVANGYTF,TGTGCCTGGAGAGCCAACAGGGTTGCCAATGGCTACACCTTC
TRBD1,TRBJ1-6,TRBV27,-,CASSLDRDRGGNSPLHF,TGTGCCAGCAGTTTAGACCGGGACAGGGGCGGTAATTCACCCCTCCACTTT